Sequencing of this TCR beta chain was carried out in a study of T cell repertoires in cytomegalovirus infection. TCRdb reprocessed the reads with MiXCR, giving one entry per CDR3 protein. The sample lists about 830,000 distinct CDR3 sequences; around a third were seen once. About this clonotype: Its antigen is undetermined.

The ends were cut back, 7 bases at V and 4 bases at J, with 13 bases in the middle. The CDR3 runs 13 residues. CDR1 and CDR2 from the germline V gene are LNHDA and SQIVND (reference sequence). This sequence was found in a human donor in good health (CMV status not recorded). Some clones in this sample may be carry-over from other donors' samples. The sequencing used cultured CD8+ T cells from PBMCs, collected from culture after CMV antigen stimulation. The chain couples TRBV19 to TRBJ1-2; possible D gene TRBD1, 5 bases. The CDR3 bases are TGTGCCAGTACCATGGGACTGGGCTATGGCTACACCTTC. Translation: CASTMGLGYGYTF. Full variable domain (rest looked up from reference TRBV19 and TRBJ1-2): DGGITQSPKYLFRKEGQNVTLSCEQNLNHDAMYWYRQDPGQGLRLIYYSQIVNDFQKGDIAEGYSVSREKKESFPLTVTSAQKNPTAFYLCASTMGLGYGYTFGSGTRLTVV.